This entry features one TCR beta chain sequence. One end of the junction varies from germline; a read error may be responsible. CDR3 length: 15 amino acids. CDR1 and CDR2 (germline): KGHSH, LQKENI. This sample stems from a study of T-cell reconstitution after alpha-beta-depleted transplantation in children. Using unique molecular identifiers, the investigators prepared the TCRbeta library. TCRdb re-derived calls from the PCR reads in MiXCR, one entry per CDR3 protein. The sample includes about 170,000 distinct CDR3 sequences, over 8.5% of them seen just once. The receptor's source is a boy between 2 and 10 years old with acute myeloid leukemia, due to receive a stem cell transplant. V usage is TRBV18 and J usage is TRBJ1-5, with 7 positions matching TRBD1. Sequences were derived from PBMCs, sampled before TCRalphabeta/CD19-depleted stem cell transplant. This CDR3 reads CASSLPRDSNQPHQF. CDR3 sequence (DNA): TGTGCCAGCTCGCTCCCGCGGGACAGCAATCAGCCCCATCAATTT.